These 28 T cell receptor beta chains were sequenced from one sample in a study of T cells in Graves' hyperthyroidism and ophthalmopathy. The source material, RNA transcripts, was used to amplify TCR beta CDR3 regions. During a first-round RT-PCR of the TCR CDR3, the HTBI primer set was used. TCRdb passed the multiplex PCR reads through MiXCR, listing each CDR3 protein once. Of around 300,000 distinct CDR3 sequences in the sample, 22% were seen once. The sample consisted of blood. These receptors were taken from a young man with Graves' ophthalmopathy.

This clonotype was seen at least ten times. The rearrangement joins TRBV5-1 to TRBJ1-1; TRBD1 matches at 11 bases. CDR1 is SGHRS, CDR2 YFSETQ, per germline. The CDR3 consists of 15 residues. The trim removed 4 bases at V and 3 bases at J, leaving 5 bases unmatched. The chain's CDR3 is CASSGRTGGHTEAFF. The CDR3 DNA is TGCGCCAGCAGCGGTCGGACAGGGGGCCACACTGAAGCTTTCTTT.

This clonotype was seen ten or more times. The chain employs TRBV29-1 and TRBJ1-2, with D tentatively TRBD1 (5 bases). The length of the CDR3 is 15 residues. Germline V lookup: CDR1 SQVTM, CDR2 ANQGSEA. V gave up 1 base and J gave up 0 bases, with 12 bases separating them. The CDR3 spells CSVEGWGLANYGYTF. Written as DNA, the CDR3 is TGCAGCGTTGAAGGCTGGGGCTTAGCTAACTATGGCTACACCTTC.

The rearrangement uses TRBV28 and TRBJ2-3; 11 nucleotides match TRBD2. The CDR3 has 13 amino acids. Germline loops: CDR1 MDHEN, CDR2 SYDVKM. The J segment lost 6 bases and the V segment lost 6 bases, leaving 2 bases of the junction unmatched. DNA of the CDR3: TGTGCCAGCAGGGGACTAGCGGCCGATACGCAGTATTTT. Its translation: CASRGLAADTQYF.

This clonotype was picked up a small number of times. This chain joins TRBV19 and TRBJ1-2; 7 nucleotides line up with TRBD1. This CDR3 is built from 15 residues. Germline values: CDR1 LNHDA, CDR2 SQIVND (reference sequence). Losses at the gene ends were 5 bases for V and 6 bases for J; bases not matched to a gene: 12. CDR3 region: CASSSPTGRSDGYTF. The CDR3 DNA is TGTGCCAGTAGTTCCCCGACAGGGAGGTCTGATGGCTACACCTTC.

This clonotype has at least ten counts. The chain employs TRBV20-1 and TRBJ2-5; 8 bases agree with TRBD2. This CDR3 comprises 13 residues. CDR1 DFQATT and CDR2 SNEGSKA come from the germline V gene (reference sequence). V gave up 3 bases and J gave up 5 bases; unmatched junction bases: 5. The CDR3 sequence is CSASRGGRETQYF. CDR3 nucleotide sequence: TGCAGTGCTAGTCGCGGGGGGCGTGAGACCCAGTACTTC.

The chain couples TRBV6-5 to TRBJ2-7; 9 bases agree with TRBD1. CDR3 length equals 16 residues. After removal of 2 bases from V and 1 base from J, the junction contained 6 bases not matched to a gene. Germline V gives CDR1 MNHEY, CDR2 SVGAGI. The CDR3 spells CASSYQPGQGSYEQYF. The CDR3 DNA sequence: TGTGCCAGCAGTTACCAACCGGGACAGGGTTCCTACGAGCAGTACTTC.

J is TRBJ1-5 and V is TRBV20-1, with 9 bases aligning to TRBD1. This CDR3 contains 15 residues. V was pared by 5 bases and J by 3 bases, with 8 bases of the junction left unmatched. Germline-derived CDR1 and CDR2 are DFQATT and SNEGSKA (reference sequence). This CDR3 reads CSAATGTGYNQPQHF. The CDR3 region has the DNA TGCAGTGCTGCCACCGGGACAGGGTACAATCAGCCCCAGCATTTT.

This clonotype was recorded once. A much larger clone sits a single nucleotide away, making a read error possible. The V call is TRBV28, the J call TRBJ1-5; the D is unclear. Trimming pared 6 bases from V and 7 bases from J, leaving 19 bases between. Per germline, CDR1 MDHEN and CDR2 SYDVKM. There are 15 residues in the CDR3. The CDR3 is CASSSPHGERQPQHF. The DNA of the CDR3 is TGTGCCAGCAGCAGCCCACATGGGGAAAGACAGCCCCAGCATTTT.

In this sample, this clonotype turned up many times. The V gene is TRBV10-3, the J gene TRBJ2-3, with D tentatively TRBD1 or TRBD2 (5 bases each). Trimming shortened V by 2 bases and J by 5 bases, and 17 bases separated the two germline ends. Per the germline V gene, CDR1 is ENHRY and CDR2 is SYGVKD. This CDR3 has 16 amino acids. The CDR3 sequence is CAISEGVWGTRDTQYF. The CDR3 DNA follows: TGTGCCATCAGTGAGGGGGTATGGGGGACGCGAGATACGCAGTATTTT.

The sample holds a few counts of this clonotype. The chain joins TRBV20-1 to TRBJ2-1; the D gene could be TRBD1 or TRBD2 (5 bases each). V was pared by 1 base and J by 9 bases, with 19 bases between. CDR3 length: 15 residues. CDR1 and CDR2 (germline): DFQATT, SNEGSKA (reference sequence). CDR3 in amino acids: CSARVAGADRGEQFF. CDR3 DNA sequence: TGCAGTGCTAGAGTAGCCGGGGCCGACCGCGGTGAGCAGTTCTTC.

The chain combines TRBV10-2 with TRBJ2-1, with TRBD2 identical over 11 bases. Losses at the gene ends were 6 bases for V and 5 bases for J; bases not matched to a gene: 3. This CDR3 spans 14 amino acids. Germline lookup yields CDR1 WSHSY and CDR2 SAAADI. The chain's CDR3 is CASSIAGGDNEQFF. The CDR3 nucleotides read TGCGCCAGCAGCATAGCGGGAGGGGACAATGAGCAGTTCTTC.

This clonotype has at least ten counts. J is TRBJ1-5 and V is TRBV2; D is perhaps TRBD1 (6 bases). Trimming removed 7 bases from V and 6 bases from J, with 19 bases in between. Germline assignment: CDR1 SNHLY and CDR2 FYNNEI. CDR3 length: 15 residues. CDR3 region: CASKAEGGYGQPQHF. Written as DNA, the CDR3 is TGTGCCAGCAAGGCTGAAGGGGGATACGGTCAGCCCCAGCATTTT.

The rearrangement uses TRBV28 and TRBJ2-5; 11 bases match TRBD2. This CDR3 is 17 amino acids long. CDR1 is MDHEN, CDR2 SYDVKM, per germline. The V and J ends lost 4 bases and 1 base, in that order; junction bases with no gene match: 8. DNA of the CDR3: TGTGCCAGCAGTTCCGGCGCCGGGACTAGCGGCCAAGAGACCCAGTACTTC. This gives the protein CASSSGAGTSGQETQYF.

This clonotype was seen repeatedly, ten times or more. The V call is TRBV3-1, the J call TRBJ1-2, with 7 bases fitting TRBD1. The CDR3 is 14 residues long. Per the germline V gene, CDR1 is LGHDT and CDR2 is YNNKEL (reference sequence). V shed 2 bases, J shed 9 bases, and the junction held 9 bases outside the gene matches. The CDR3 reads CASSQFKTGFRYTF. The CDR3 DNA sequence: TGTGCCAGCAGCCAATTTAAGACAGGGTTCCGCTACACCTTC.

This clonotype was detected ten times or more. The chain combines TRBV24-1 with TRBJ2-1; TRBD2 matches at 10 bases. The V segment lost 4 bases and the J segment 7 bases; nucleotides outside the gene matches: 12. CDR3 size: 17 residues. Per the germline V gene, CDR1 is KGHDR and CDR2 is SFDVKD. CDR3 DNA sequence: TGTGCCACCAGTGACCGGGGGACTAGCGCGGGTGGTAATGAGCAGTTCTTC. Translated: CATSDRGTSAGGNEQFF.

This clonotype was recorded many times. CDR3 amino acids: CASSLQGIQETQYF. The CDR3, as DNA: TGTGCCAGCAGCTTACAGGGGATCCAAGAGACCCAGTACTTC. The chain links TRBV7-9 to TRBJ2-5, with D perhaps matching TRBD1 (6 bases). This CDR3 has 14 amino acids. CDR1 is SEHNR, CDR2 FQNEAQ, per germline (reference sequence). Trimming took off 2 bases at V and 1 base at J, with 8 bases between the two ends.

This clonotype was counted only a few times. The CDR3 DNA sequence: TGCAGTGCTAAAGAGGAGCGGGTGGTAGATACGCAGTATTTT. Its translation: CSAKEERVVDTQYF. This chain connects TRBV20-1 to TRBJ2-3, with D perhaps matching TRBD2 (6 bases). The CDR3 runs to 14 residues. Per germline, CDR1 DFQATT and CDR2 SNEGSKA (reference sequence). The V end lost 4 bases, the J end lost 5 bases, and 16 bases lay between the germline ends.

The gene calls are TRBV7-3 and TRBJ1-1; no reliable D call. V shed 4 bases and J shed 4 bases, with 13 bases lying between them. Germline values: CDR1 SGHTA, CDR2 FQGTGA. The CDR3 extends over 14 amino acids. The CDR3 region has the DNA TGTGCCAGCAGCTCCTCGGGCAGGCTCACTGAAGCTTTCTTT. It translates to CASSSSGRLTEAFF.

Note on this clonotype: A much larger clone is a single base away; this may be a read error. CDR3 in amino acids: CATSDSTRDGYTF. The CDR3 coding sequence is TGTGCCACCAGTGATTCGACGAGGGATGGCTACACCTTC. The V call is TRBV24-1, the J call TRBJ1-2; no clear D. The CDR3 covers 13 residues. CDR1 is KGHDR, CDR2 SFDVKD, per germline. Trimming shortened V by 2 bases and J by 6 bases, and 9 bases separated the two germline ends.

This clonotype has only a few counts. The chain carries TRBV7-9 and TRBJ2-2, with TRBD1 as a possible D gene (6 bases). This CDR3 spans 15 amino acids. Trimming cost V 5 bases and J 5 bases, with 15 bases left between them. Germline-derived CDR1 and CDR2 are SEHNR and FQNEAQ (reference sequence). In DNA, the CDR3 is TGTGCCAGCAGCCGGACAGAGGGAAGGACCGGGGAGCTGTTTTTT. Its protein is CASSRTEGRTGELFF. Together with reference TRBV7-9 and TRBJ2-2, the CDR3 gives the full variable domain: DTGVSQNPRHKITKRGQNVTFRCDPISEHNRLYWYRQTLGQGPEFLTYFQNEAQLEKSRLLSDRFSAERPKGSFSTLEIQRTEQGDSAMYLCASSRTEGRTGELFFGEGSRLTVL.

V is TRBV15 and J is TRBJ2-1; 13 nucleotides align to TRBD2. This CDR3 comprises 18 residues. With V trimmed by 5 bases and J by 8 bases, 15 bases remained unmatched. Germline CDR1 is LNHNV and CDR2 is YYDKDF (reference sequence). As DNA, the CDR3 is TGTGCCACCAGCGGCCAAATCCGGACTAGCGGGAGTTTCGATGAGCAGTTCTTC. Translation gives CATSGQIRTSGSFDEQFF.

The V and J genes are TRBV3-1 and TRBJ2-5; D is possibly TRBD2 (5 bases). CDR1 and CDR2 from the germline V gene are LGHDT and YNNKEL (reference sequence). V lost 5 bases and J lost 2, with 15 bases in between. CDR3 length: 15 amino acids. CDR3 nucleotides: TGTGCCAGCAGCTTGGGTCCGGGGATACAAGAGACCCAGTACTTC. Protein sequence: CASSLGPGIQETQYF.

The chain has TRBV20-1 and TRBJ2-4, with D possibly being TRBD2 (6 bases). Germline values: CDR1 DFQATT, CDR2 SNEGSKA (reference sequence). V was cut by 1 base and J by 7 bases, with 8 bases left in between. The CDR3 length is 12 residues. The CDR3 nucleotides are TGCAGTGCTAGAGGGACTAACAACATTCAGTACTTC. It translates to CSARGTNNIQYF.

This clonotype has only a few counts. The J gene is TRBJ1-2, the V gene TRBV6-1; D is possibly TRBD1 (5 bases). With 1 base removed from V and 3 bases from J, the gap between germline ends came to 6 bases. Germline CDR1 is MNHNS and CDR2 is SASEGT. The CDR3 loop spans 13 amino acids. CDR3 sequence: CASSEGGDYGYTF. The CDR3 DNA follows: TGTGCCAGCAGTGAAGGAGGGGACTATGGCTACACCTTC.

The rearrangement joins TRBV15 to TRBJ2-2; 9 nucleotides align to TRBD1. This CDR3 has 16 residues. CDR1 is LNHNV and CDR2 is YYDKDF in the germline V gene (reference sequence). J was trimmed by 7 bases and V by 2 bases; bases with no gene match: 8. The CDR3 spells CATSRTGQGGVGELFF. The CDR3 DNA is TGTGCCACCAGCAGAACGGGACAGGGCGGGGTCGGGGAGCTGTTTTTT.

This clonotype was observed a handful of times. V usage is TRBV5-1 and J usage is TRBJ2-7; no clear D gene. Germline-derived CDR1 and CDR2 are SGHRS and YFSETQ. This CDR3 has 16 residues. The V end was cut by 4 bases, the J end by 0 bases, with 17 bases between. DNA of the CDR3: TGCGCCAGCAGCCCGACCCCGGGTTCCATCTCCTACGAGCAGTACTTC. Translated, it gives CASSPTPGSISYEQYF.

Worth noting for this clonotype: Germline and junction disagree at one end, which may indicate a read error. The V and J genes are TRBV12-3 or TRBV12-4 and TRBJ1-2; D is possibly TRBD1 (5 bases). This CDR3 has 14 residues. CDR3: CASTPQTGHHGHTF. The CDR3, as DNA: TGTGCCAGCACCCCCCAGACCGGACATCATGGCCACACCTTC.

Worth noting for this clonotype: The junction and the germline gene differ at one end; a read error may be behind it. The chain has TRBV9 and TRBJ2-7; the D gene is possibly TRBD2 (5 bases). The V gene's germline CDR1 is SGDLS and CDR2 YYNGEE. This CDR3 has 15 amino acids. The CDR3 DNA reads as TGCGCCAGCAGCCAAGAGTCGGGCCCTCCGGGGGAGCAGTACTTC. Translated, it gives CASSQESGPPGEQYF.